Listed here are 8 T cell receptor beta chains from one sample, sequenced in a study of T cells expressing NK-cell markers. TCRdb processed the 5' RACE reads again and assigns one entry to each CDR3 protein, with no DNA. The listing contains roughly 390,000 distinct CDR3 sequences. Source material: blood T cells: a sorted CD56 or NKG2C T cell subset, CD4+ or CD8+ T cells, or bulk PBMC T cells (not recorded which). These receptors were taken from a man aged 18 to 69 in good health.

The chain links TRBV7-9 to TRBJ1-1. The CDR3 is made up of 11 amino acids. The germline gives CDR1 SEHNR, CDR2 FQNEAQ (reference sequence). This CDR3 reads CASPGNTEAFF.

This chain joins TRBV21-1 and TRBJ2-7; TCRdb's D gene call, TRBD1, goes unchecked for lack of DNA. TRBV21-1 counts as a pseudogene. The CDR3 has 16 residues. The CDR3 reads CASSQRGQGLSYEQYF.

The CDR3 reads CSAVGTRPYEQYF. V usage is TRBV20-1 and J usage is TRBJ2-7; TCRdb calls TRBD1, which cannot be checked without DNA. The CDR3 sequence is 13 residues long. CDR1 and CDR2 (germline): DFQATT, SNEGSKA (reference sequence).

The chain uses TRBV5-1 and TRBJ2-2; the TRBD1 assignment by TCRdb is unverifiable without DNA. The CDR3 covers 18 residues. Germline CDR1 reads SGHRS; CDR2 reads YFSETQ. CDR3: CASSLRRGTGNTGELFFF.

V and J are TRBV5-1 and TRBJ2-7; checking the TCRdb D call of TRBD1 is not possible without DNA. CDR1 SGHRS and CDR2 YFSETQ come from the germline V gene. The CDR3 covers 13 residues. The CDR3 region is CASSGWDRNEQYF.

The chain links TRBV27 to TRBJ1-3. This CDR3 spans 13 amino acids. Germline CDR1 reads MNHEY; CDR2 reads SMNVEV (reference sequence). CDR3: CASSLFVGNTIYF.

CDR3 protein: CASNPTGKNTGELFF. This sequence joins TRBV23-1 and TRBJ2-2; TCRdb outputs TRBD1, but without DNA this stays unchecked. TRBV23-1 is noted as an ORF with a role that remains uncertain. The CDR3 contains 15 residues.

V gene TRBV7-3 combines with J gene TRBJ2-7. CDR3 size: 15 residues. Germline CDR1 reads SGHTA; CDR2 reads FQGTGA. This CDR3 reads CASSLIGQGSYEQYF.